A single sample is the source of the 26 T cell receptor beta chains below, sequenced in a study of T cells in Graves' hyperthyroidism and ophthalmopathy (dated by TCRdb to between 2019 and 2020). Library creation used multiplex PCR. The listed sequencing device is Illumina HiSeq 2000. Amplification of TCR beta CDR3 regions was carried out from RNA transcripts. The TCR CDR3 was subjected to a first round of RT-PCR using the HTBI primer set and the Qiagen OneStep RT-PCR kit. The raw public data were reprocessed by TCRdb itself: fastp quality trimming at Q25, MiXCR clonotype calling, in-frame beta chains only. One record per CDR3 amino acid sequence lists the most common genes and DNA. Recorded for this sample are 35,000 or so distinct CDR3 sequences; 50% to 55% of them occurred a single time. Roughly a sixth of the sample rests with the top ten. Sequencing input: blood. These receptors were collected from a man between 35 and 55 years old with Graves' ophthalmopathy.

At least ten counts were recorded for this clonotype. The V call is TRBV3-1, the J call TRBJ1-4; no clear D gene. The CDR3 is made up of 15 amino acids. Germline V gene lookup returns CDR1 LGHDT and CDR2 YNNKEL (reference sequence). Trimming cost V 1 base and J 3 bases, with 9 bases left between them. The CDR3 DNA is TGTGCCAGCAGCCAAGTCGGGTACGCTAATGAAAAACTGTTTTTT. The encoded protein is CASSQVGYANEKLFF.

The chain employs TRBV2 and TRBJ2-2; TRBD2 matches 12 bases. V trimming: 5 bases; J trimming: 8 bases; junction bases outside the gene matches: 3. Germline V gives CDR1 SNHLY, CDR2 FYNNEI. CDR3 length: 14 amino acids. The CDR3 DNA reads TGTGCCAGCAGTAAGGGGACTAGCGGGGGGGAGCTGTTTTTT. Translated: CASSKGTSGGELFF.

This clonotype was observed many times. V gene TRBV4-1 combines with J gene TRBJ2-3; 12 nucleotides align to TRBD2. The CDR3 loop spans 15 amino acids. The germline CDR1 and CDR2 sequences are MGHRA and YSYEKL. Trimming removed 1 base from V and 7 bases from J; junction bases left unmatched: 3. The CDR3 sequence: CASSQGLAGGYTQYF. CDR3 coding DNA: TGCGCCAGCAGCCAAGGGCTAGCGGGGGGGTATACGCAGTATTTT.

This clonotype was seen at least ten times. CDR3 in amino acids: CASRADRRGGTDTQYF. The CDR3 bases are TGTGCCAGCAGGGCGGACCGGCGAGGGGGCACAGATACGCAGTATTTT. The rearrangement joins TRBV5-4 to TRBJ2-3; D may be TRBD1 or TRBD2 (5 bases each). Trimming took 5 bases from V and 1 from J, leaving 17 bases between them. The germline gives CDR1 SGHNT, CDR2 YYREEE (reference sequence). The CDR3 contains 16 residues.

There are many counts of this clonotype. The rearrangement joins TRBV6-1 to TRBJ1-2; D is unclear. V was trimmed by 10 bases and J by 4 bases, leaving 16 bases between them. The CDR3 totals 13 residues. The germline gives CDR1 MNHNS, CDR2 SASEGT. CDR3 sequence: CATEVFSGYGYTF. The CDR3 region has the DNA TGTGCCACTGAGGTTTTTTCAGGCTATGGCTACACCTTC.

This clonotype was seen ten or more times. The chain carries TRBV12-3 or TRBV12-4 and TRBJ1-2; tentative D call: TRBD1 (6 bases). Between the trimmed V and J ends, which lost 4 bases and 7 bases, there was a span of 13 bases. The CDR3 consists of 13 residues. The CDR3 DNA reads as TGTGCCAGCAGTTCCCAGGGGCCCGTTGGCTACACCTTC. It codes for CASSSQGPVGYTF.

By sample fraction, this clonotype is medium-sized. The V gene is TRBV7-9, the J gene TRBJ1-6; 8 nucleotides match TRBD1. There are 14 residues in the CDR3. CDR1 is SEHNR and CDR2 is FQNEAQ in the germline V gene (reference sequence). With 7 bases clipped from V and 10 bases from J, the junction kept 9 bases outside the gene matches. CDR3 residues: CASTPGTGVSPLHF. The CDR3 nucleotides read TGTGCCAGCACCCCCGGGACAGGTGTCTCACCCCTCCACTTT.

V is TRBV14 and J is TRBJ1-3, with a weak D call TRBD1 (5 bases). Germline V gives CDR1 SGHDN, CDR2 FVKESK. The CDR3 has 19 amino acids. V lost 0 bases and J 12 bases, leaving 30 bases between the germline ends. This CDR3 reads CASSQDRMRDPLISPSIYF. The CDR3 nucleotides are TGTGCCAGCAGCCAAGATCGTATGAGGGACCCTTTAATCAGCCCCAGCATATATTTT.

At least ten counts were recorded for this clonotype. V and J are TRBV5-6 and TRBJ2-1, with 8 positions matching TRBD1. Per the germline V gene, CDR1 is SGHDT and CDR2 is YYEEEE. This CDR3 is built from 15 residues. J gave up 3 bases and V 5 bases, and 7 bases lay outside the gene matches. DNA for the CDR3: TGTGCCAGCAGTAGACAGGGGAGGATCTACAATGAGCAGTTCTTC. Its protein is CASSRQGRIYNEQFF.

This clonotype was recorded many times. The gene calls are TRBV20-1 and TRBJ2-7; 9 nucleotides agree with TRBD2. The CDR3 spans 13 residues. Per the germline V gene, CDR1 is DFQATT and CDR2 is SNEGSKA (reference sequence). V was pared by 4 bases and J by 9 bases, with 10 bases of the junction left unmatched. CDR3: CSATLAGVKGQYF. As DNA, the CDR3 is TGCAGTGCTACCTTAGCGGGGGTTAAAGGGCAGTACTTC.

This clonotype showed up many times. The DNA of the CDR3 is TGTGCCAGCAGCCAATTAACGGAGACCCAGTACTTC. The encoded protein is CASSQLTETQYF. The chain links TRBV3-1 to TRBJ2-5, with D uncertain. Trimming pared 2 bases from V and 5 bases from J, leaving 6 bases between. Germline CDR1 and CDR2: LGHDT and YNNKEL (reference sequence). The CDR3 is made up of 12 amino acids.

The J gene is TRBJ2-1, the V gene TRBV20-1, with TRBD2 matching over 12 bases. The CDR3 loop spans 14 amino acids. The junction had 5 bases not matched to a gene; V was cut back by 3 bases and J by 8 bases. Per the germline V gene, CDR1 is DFQATT and CDR2 is SNEGSKA (reference sequence). The CDR3 region has the DNA TGCAGTGCTAGCGGACTAGCGGGACGGTATGAGCAGTTCTTC. It specifies CSASGLAGRYEQFF.

There are many counts of this clonotype. V usage is TRBV11-2 and J usage is TRBJ2-2, with 7 bases lining up with TRBD2. The CDR3 extends over 16 amino acids. Germline CDR1 and CDR2: SGHAT and FQNNGV. The J segment lost 3 bases and the V segment lost 7 bases, leaving 11 bases of the junction unmatched. CDR3 DNA sequence: TGTGCCAGCACCTACTCCAGCGGGACCTACACCGGGGAGCTGTTTTTT. It encodes CASTYSSGTYTGELFF.

This chain connects TRBV19 to TRBJ1-4; D gene unclear. Germline lookup yields CDR1 LNHDA and CDR2 SQIVND (reference sequence). V lost 6 bases and J 0 bases, leaving 17 bases between the germline ends. The CDR3 covers 17 residues. The CDR3: CASSPIIRRTTNEKLFF. CDR3 in DNA: TGTGCCAGTAGCCCGATAATACGGCGAACAACTAATGAAAAACTGTTTTTT.

In this sample, this clonotype is medium-sized (0.01 to 0.1%). The V gene is TRBV20-1, the J gene TRBJ2-7; 7 bases agree with TRBD1. CDR3 length: 13 residues. Germline CDR1 and CDR2: DFQATT and SNEGSKA (reference sequence). The V gene end was trimmed by 4 bases and the J gene end by 3 bases; junction bases not matched to a gene: 6. CDR3 loop: CSANRDSFYEQYF. CDR3 nucleotides: TGCAGTGCTAACCGGGACAGCTTCTACGAGCAGTACTTC.

This clonotype was picked up many times. V and J are TRBV5-8 and TRBJ2-7, with no clear D. The CDR3 contains 16 residues. V lost 0 bases and J lost 6, with 19 bases in between. Germline lookup yields CDR1 SGHTS and CDR2 YDEGEE. This CDR3 reads CASSLGDTTTASEQYF. CDR3 DNA: TGTGCCAGCAGCTTGGGAGACACCACCACCGCCAGCGAGCAGTACTTC.

This clonotype was detected ten times or more. The chain has TRBV4-1 and TRBJ2-5; D assignment may be TRBD1 or TRBD2 (6 bases each). The V gene lost 0 bases and the J gene lost 4 bases, with 15 bases spanning the gap. The CDR3 spans 16 residues. Germline CDR1 MGHRA, CDR2 YSYEKL. CDR3 region: CASSQELLGGPETQYF. As DNA, the CDR3 is TGCGCCAGCAGCCAAGAGTTGCTGGGGGGCCCAGAGACCCAGTACTTC.

In this sample, this clonotype is medium-sized. The chain has TRBV24-1 and TRBJ2-6; no firm D call. Trimming pared 11 bases from V and 4 bases from J, leaving 11 bases between. This CDR3 has 13 amino acids. CDR1 and CDR2 from the germline V gene are KGHDR and SFDVKD. The CDR3 bases are TGTGCCAGCTCGGCGTCCGGGGCCAACGTCCTGACTTTC. As protein: CASSASGANVLTF.

Of note for this clonotype: One junction end does not reproduce the germline sequence, and a read error may be involved. The rearrangement joins TRBV12-3 or TRBV12-4 to TRBJ2-6, with D perhaps given as TRBD1 or TRBD2 (6 bases each). CDR3 length: 15 amino acids. The DNA for the CDR3 is TGTGCCAGCAGTTTATCGGGGGCTAGGGCCAACGGCCTGACTTTC. Its translation: CASSLSGARANGLTF.

This clonotype was seen repeatedly, ten times or more. The chain couples TRBV5-1 to TRBJ1-1; 7 nucleotides align to TRBD1. The CDR3 sequence is 14 residues long. Trimming removed 4 bases from V and 8 bases from J; junction bases left unmatched: 11. Per the germline V gene, CDR1 is SGHRS and CDR2 is YFSETQ. In DNA, the CDR3 is TGCGCCAGCAGCGTAGGGACAGCGGGGTCCGAAGCTTTCTTT. Encoded protein: CASSVGTAGSEAFF.

The J gene is TRBJ1-4, the V gene TRBV20-1, with D possibly TRBD1 on 5 matching bases. Germline V gives CDR1 DFQATT, CDR2 SNEGSKA (reference sequence). This CDR3 spans 15 amino acids. With 0 bases removed from V and 3 bases from J, the gap between germline ends came to 11 bases. CDR3 DNA: TGCAGTGCTAGAGATGTCGGGGCCGCTAATGAAAAACTGTTTTTT. Translation: CSARDVGAANEKLFF.

This clonotype was recorded many times. The chain combines TRBV7-3 with TRBJ2-7; D remains ambiguous. Germline V gene sequence: CDR1 SGHTA, CDR2 FQGTGA. V gave up 0 bases and J gave up 6 bases, with 9 bases separating them. The CDR3 is 13 residues long. The CDR3 DNA follows: TGTGCCAGCAGCTTAACGGGCCAGGTCGAGCAGTACTTC. Translated: CASSLTGQVEQYF.

The chain links TRBV20-1 to TRBJ2-1; the D call may be TRBD1 or TRBD2 (5 bases each). This CDR3 has 12 residues. The germline V gene encodes CDR1 DFQATT and CDR2 SNEGSKA (reference sequence). Trimming took 3 bases from V and 12 from J, leaving 15 bases between them. CDR3 nucleotides: TGCAGTGCTAGGGGGGTCACAGATACGCAGTTCTTC. It specifies CSARGVTDTQFF.

Worth noting for this clonotype: Its ends do not fully match the called genes, so a read error is possible. The chain couples TRBV7-6 to TRBJ1-5; 8 bases are a match to TRBD1. The CDR3 loop spans 15 amino acids. Germline V CDR1 and CDR2: SGHVS, FNYEAQ. The CDR3 loop reads CVSRLDRTGHRPQHF. In DNA, the CDR3 is TGTGTCAGCAGGTTAGATAGGACAGGGCATCGGCCCCAGCATTTT.

Details on this clonotype: The junction and the germline gene differ at one end; a read error may be behind it. The chain couples TRBV20-1 to TRBJ1-5, with unresolved D. The length of the CDR3 is 16 residues. In germline, CDR1 is DFQATT, CDR2 SNEGSKA (reference sequence). CDR3 amino acids: CSARDPWASYNEPQHF. CDR3 bases: TGCAGTGCTAGAGATCCGTGGGCCTCCTACAATGAGCCCCAGCATTTT.

The V and J genes are TRBV5-1 and TRBJ2-5; D perhaps matches TRBD1 (6 bases). CDR1 and CDR2 (germline): SGHRS, YFSETQ. The CDR3 spans 15 residues. Trimming pared 4 bases from V and 1 base from J, leaving 14 bases between. CDR3 residues: CASSLGQLRQETQYF. Here the CDR3 DNA reads TGCGCCAGCAGCCTAGGACAGCTACGCCAAGAGACCCAGTACTTC.